The TCR beta chain under discussion was sequenced for a study of shared clonotypes between healthy human individuals (dated by TCRdb to the early 2020s). Study-wide context: A few men and a couple of women, aged 18 to 49 years, made up the cohort. To increase sequencing depth and limit assay-specific biases, different laboratories used diverse techniques to prepare libraries and sequence TCR repertoires. For each donor, three plates each were used for CD4 naive and CD4 memory, two plates were used for CD8 naive, and one plate was used for CD8 memory. Per donor, leukapheresis produced somewhere between about 0.94 and 8.9 billion PBMCs. Blood TCR repertoires of a handful of healthy adults were deeply sequenced to estimate repertoire size and the extent of clonotype sharing between individuals. Summary of the overall study and its limitations: Sharing across several donors was observed for approximately 5% of naive CD4, over 3% of naive CD8, about 2.3% of memory CD4, and roughly 0.4% of memory CD8 clonotypes. Sampling was restricted to blood, and TCR repertoires in tissue are likely to differ from TCR repertoires in blood. Based on pairwise subsampling, the degree of clonotype sharing among donors was expected to be affected by sequencing depth. Compared with non-shared clonotypes, the clonotypes found in all four sorted-subset donors had higher generation probabilities. Larger estimated clonotype richness was generally found for naive subsets than for memory subsets. Rarefaction of sorted-subset datasets indicated incomplete sequencing despite the large sequencing depth. Because the study included only a small number of donors, the genetic and exposure-history diversity represented was limited.

Using the deep immunoSEQ assay, multiplex PCR amplified TCR CDR3 regions from genomic DNA. Extracted genomic DNA from each cell subset was distributed evenly across all wells of several immunoSEQ 96-well plates, and each plate was treated as a replicate. For sorted subsets, each replicate PCR was loaded with 200 ng genomic DNA, equivalent to approximately 27,000 T cell genomes. Purified libraries were measured with a Qubit 3.0 fluorometer, size-checked on a Bioanalyzer 2100, and measured again with the KAPA Library Quantification kit. Each immunoSEQ 96-well plate was sequenced on its own single-read 150-cycle Illumina NextSeq 550 flow cell. As for how the authors treated the data: Because the immunoSEQ output held only junctional sequences and lacked quality scores, the filtering could not match the filtering applied to full-length reads. Sequences were annotated with PyIR, a Python wrapper for IgBLAST v1.9, using IMGT germline references to assign V/J genes and CDR3. Reads were removed for weak V/J assignments (E-value above 1e-6), missing CDR3, stop codons, out-of-frame junctions, or ambiguous translated residues. V3J clonotypes were defined by identical inferred V gene, J gene, and CDR3 amino acid sequence. To compute the percentage overlap between repertoires, the number of shared unique clonotypes was divided by the size of the smaller repertoire. Repertoire richness was assessed with RTK rarefaction, the Chao1 estimator, and Recon v2.1 estimates of unobserved clonotypes. Generation probabilities were computed with OLGA for all TCRbeta clonotypes obtained by the gDNA method from several donors. In its TCRdb copy, this immuneACCESS table keeps in-frame sequences only and misses some clones. Where compared with another copy, unresolved V genes explain less than half of these, and the others have no known cause. From that table come the V and J calls and clone size; the DNA was used to work out D and trimming. The sample table records roughly 640,000 clones; around 74% of these occur just once. Of the sample, less than 2% is held by the ten largest clones.

Turning to this clone: The antigen it binds to is not known. Base qualities are not recorded, but no much larger clone differs from it by a single base.

The donors were healthy, HIV-negative adults with no recently reported acute infections or vaccinations. All donors were Caucasian adults living in Nashville, Tennessee, USA. Magnetic negative selection was used to enrich CD4+ T cells, after which naive cells were positively selected on CD45RA and the negative fraction became the memory subset. Blood was obtained by leukapheresis, after which PBMCs were separated by Ficoll-Histopaque density gradient centrifugation and cryopreserved in liquid nitrogen vapor phase. Purity and quantity of every magnetically sorted T cell population were checked by analytical flow cytometry. Each sorted fraction had its genomic DNA isolated and then quantified by UV absorbance on a Nanodrop 2000c. Ends trimmed: V by 5 bases, J by 6 bases; bases unmatched to a gene: 7. CDR1 and CDR2 are read off the germline V gene as MDHEN and SYDVKM. From the cysteine up to the phenylalanine, the CDR3 has a length of 14 residues. Here the CDR3 DNA is all that survives: 42 bases in frame from base 1.

The receptor was derived from a woman aged 30 to 39 in good health. The sequence links TRBV28 to TRBJ2-5; TRBD2 fits 9 bases in the junction. Sequencing was done on a sample of memory CD4+ T cells sorted from blood. The sample's cell subset or site label is to be understood as: CD45RA-negative fraction. The DNA reads as follows: TGTGCCAGCAGTGAACCTAGCGGGATAAAGACCCAGTACTTC. Translated, this gives CASSEPSGIKTQYF. Full variable domain (CDR3 extended with the reference TRBV28 and TRBJ2-5 proteins): DVKVTQSSRYLVKRTGEKVFLECVQDMDHENMFWYRQDPGLGLRLIYFSYDVKMKEKGDIPEGYSVSREKKERFSLILESASTNQTSMYLCASSEPSGIKTQYFGPGTRLLVL.